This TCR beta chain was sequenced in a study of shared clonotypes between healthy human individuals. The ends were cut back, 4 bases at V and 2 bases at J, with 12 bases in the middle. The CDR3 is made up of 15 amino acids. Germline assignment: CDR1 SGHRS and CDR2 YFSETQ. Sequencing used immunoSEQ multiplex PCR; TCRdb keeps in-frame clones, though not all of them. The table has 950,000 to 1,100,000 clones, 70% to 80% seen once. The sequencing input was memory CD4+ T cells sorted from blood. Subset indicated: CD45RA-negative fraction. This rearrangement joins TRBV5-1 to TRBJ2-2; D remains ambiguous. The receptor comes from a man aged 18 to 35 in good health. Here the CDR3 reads CASSRDQVNTGELFF. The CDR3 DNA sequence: TGCGCCAGCAGCCGCGACCAGGTTAACACCGGGGAGCTGTTTTTT.